Sequencing of this T cell receptor beta chain was carried out in a study of blood T cell repertoires in COVID-19. Overall study: In each case, the material was cDNA or gDNA derived from T cells, B-cell-depleted T cells, or PBMCs.

Authors' data handling: Amplification of reference gene primers provided the estimated nucleated cell counts. The protocol was immunoSEQ multiplex PCR, while the TCRdb copy is restricted to in-frame clones and leaves out a portion. The DNA gave D and trimming, while V, J and clone size come from that table. The sample consists of about 400,000 clones, around 90% of them appearing once. Enrolled through a virtual design, the participants were between about 18 and 100 years of age and came from 24 US areas. The CDR3 is 15 residues long. With 7 bases removed from V and 7 bases from J, the gap between germline ends came to 19 bases. The germline V gene encodes CDR1 MGHRA and CDR2 YSYEKL.

This TCR derives from a woman in her late teens or twenties with acute COVID-19. This chain joins TRBV4-1 and TRBJ2-2, with D maybe TRBD2 (5 bases). The sequencing input was PBMCs or T cells enriched from blood (not recorded which). CDR3 DNA sequence: TGCGCCAGCATCCCAAGGCCCGGGGATAACGGGGAGCTGTTTTTT. It yields the protein CASIPRPGDNGELFF.